This T cell receptor (beta chain) originates from a study of post-analysis software for immune sequencing data. Sequencing libraries made from TCR beta cDNA carried unique molecular identifiers. With 1 to 10 million T cells as the source, 540,000 or so cDNA molecules resulted. TCRdb independently ran MiXCR on the PCR reads; one entry per CDR3 protein. The data show roughly 570,000 distinct CDR3 sequences, roughly 34% seen once. This clonotype appeared a few times. Its antigen is undetermined. Study results and caveats: Controls significantly exceeded multiple sclerosis patients in normalized Chao1 diversity.

The material sequenced was blood. This clonotype was sampled from a girl under 18 with multiple sclerosis.

CDR3 protein: CASSYLRGAGYTF. Here the CDR3 DNA reads TGTGCCAGCAGTTATCTAAGGGGGGCCGGCTACACCTTC. This chain joins TRBV6-5 and TRBJ1-2; D perhaps matches TRBD1 (6 bases). Trimming shortened V by 3 bases and J by 8 bases, and 13 bases separated the two germline ends. The V gene's germline CDR1 is MNHEY and CDR2 SVGAGI. The CDR3 contains 13 residues.